The subject of this entry is one T cell receptor (beta chain). Produced via immunoSEQ multiplex PCR; TCRdb's table is partial and in-frame only. Of some 76,000 clones in the sample, around nine tenths are singletons; the top ten hold just over 0.75%. These data are taken from a study of OX40 agonist ivuxolimab in advanced cancers. The length of the CDR3 is 13 residues. Losses at the gene ends were 3 bases for V and 6 bases for J; bases not matched to a gene: 4. Germline CDR1 and CDR2: SQVTM and ANQGSEA. This chain connects TRBV29-1 to TRBJ2-2, with 7 bases aligning to TRBD2. The sample in question was CD4+ or CD8+ T cells sorted from blood, obtained in a trial of the OX40 agonist ivuxolimab. This receptor was taken from an adult with an advanced solid tumor such as melanoma, head and neck, liver or kidney cancer. The CDR3 nucleotides are TGCAGCGTTGATCGGGGAGGGTCCGGGGAGCTGTTTTTT. Translation: CSVDRGGSGELFF.